These 28 T cell receptor beta chains were sequenced from one sample in a study of monozygotic twins with inflammatory bowel disease. TCRdb reprocessed the 5' RACE reads and reports one entry per CDR3 protein, with no DNA. The listing records fewer than 110,000 distinct CDR3 sequences. Material for sequencing was blood. The origin of the receptors is a human donor with ulcerative colitis or Crohn's disease, or a healthy co-twin of an affected twin (not recorded which).

The chain is built from TRBV4-1 and TRBJ2-2. This CDR3 is built from 15 residues. Germline CDR1 MGHRA, CDR2 YSYEKL. CDR3 amino acids: CASSHTLSNTGELFF.

The V and J genes are TRBV28 and TRBJ2-2. The CDR3 consists of 14 residues. Germline V lookup: CDR1 MDHEN, CDR2 SYDVKM. The CDR3 reads CASSFWTGTGELFF.

V and J are TRBV4-1 and TRBJ2-3; TCRdb selects TRBD1, and the lack of DNA leaves this call unchecked. Germline values: CDR1 MGHRA, CDR2 YSYEKL. This CDR3 region has 15 residues. This chain's CDR3 is CASSQDPGSTDTQYF.

The V gene is TRBV28, the J gene TRBJ2-1; no DNA is available, so the TRBD2 call from TCRdb remains unchecked. Germline CDR1 MDHEN, CDR2 SYDVKM. This CDR3 contains 15 residues. The CDR3 here is CASSARRGLSNEQFF.

The chain employs TRBV4-2 and TRBJ2-2; the TCRdb D gene call, TRBD1, has no DNA to confirm it. Germline loops: CDR1 LGHNA, CDR2 YNFKEQ. This CDR3 has 14 amino acids. CDR3 loop: CASSRGIDTGELFF.

J is TRBJ2-1 and V is TRBV15; TCRdb lists TRBD2, though no DNA is available to test this call. Germline CDR1 reads LNHNV; CDR2 reads YYDKDF (reference sequence). CDR3 length: 18 residues. Here the CDR3 reads CATSRDFTGTSGRGEQFF.

The chain links TRBV4-2 to TRBJ2-3; lacking DNA, the TRBD1 call made by TCRdb goes unchecked. Germline CDR1 reads LGHNA; CDR2 reads YNFKEQ. This CDR3 comprises 16 residues. CDR3 sequence reads: CASSATDPSVLDTQYF.

The CDR3 spells CASSYGTPGEKLFF. The chain recombines TRBV19 with TRBJ1-4; TCRdb indicates TRBD1, and absent DNA this call remains unverified. The CDR3 runs to 14 residues. From germline, CDR1 is LNHDA and CDR2 SQIVND (reference sequence).

This sequence joins TRBV7-6 and TRBJ2-5; lacking DNA, the TRBD1 call made by TCRdb goes unchecked. Germline values: CDR1 SGHVS, CDR2 FNYEAQ. The CDR3 totals 14 residues. The CDR3 reads CASSRDRGGETQYF.

This chain connects TRBV7-2 to TRBJ2-7; TCRdb indicates TRBD1, and absent DNA this call remains unverified. Germline CDR1 reads SGHTA; CDR2 reads FQGNSA. The CDR3 spans 16 residues. CDR3 in amino acids: CASSLVTGQGAYEQYF.

V is TRBV6-1 and J is TRBJ1-6. Germline assignment: CDR1 MNHNS and CDR2 SASEGT. The CDR3 loop spans 13 amino acids. Here the CDR3 reads CASRGSYNSPLHF.

This rearrangement joins TRBV7-3 to TRBJ2-3. The CDR3 has 15 amino acids. Germline assignment: CDR1 SGHTA and CDR2 FQGTGA. The CDR3 here is CASSSQGLATDTQYF.

The V and J genes are TRBV27 and TRBJ1-5; TCRdb calls TRBD1, which cannot be checked without DNA. The CDR3 totals 17 residues. Germline V gene sequence: CDR1 MNHEY, CDR2 SMNVEV (reference sequence). This CDR3 reads CASRPGTGTIRGQPQHF.

The CDR3 region is CASSVTGTPRAFF. V is TRBV19 and J is TRBJ1-1; without DNA, the TCRdb call of TRBD1 cannot be checked. The CDR3 sequence is 13 residues long. Germline assignment: CDR1 LNHDA and CDR2 SQIVND (reference sequence). Full variable domain (remainder filled in from reference TRBV19 and TRBJ1-1): DGGITQSPKYLFRKEGQNVTLSCEQNLNHDAMYWYRQDPGQGLRLIYYSQIVNDFQKGDIAEGYSVSREKKESFPLTVTSAQKNPTAFYLCASSVTGTPRAFFGQGTRLTVV.

The chain combines TRBV4-3 with TRBJ2-3; the D call of TRBD1 rests on TCRdb alone, since no DNA is present to check it. CDR3 length: 16 residues. Germline V gene data show CDR1 as LGHNA and CDR2 as YSLEER. The CDR3 reads CASSQVGRGRTDTQYF.

V is TRBV18 and J is TRBJ1-5; TCRdb calls TRBD1, which cannot be checked without DNA. The CDR3 is made up of 14 amino acids. Germline V gives CDR1 KGHSH, CDR2 LQKENI. CDR3 region: CASSLGNSNQPQHF.

V usage is TRBV20-1 and J usage is TRBJ2-2; TCRdb names TRBD2, which stays unverified in the absence of DNA. From germline, CDR1 is DFQATT and CDR2 SNEGSKA (reference sequence). The CDR3 contains 13 residues. This CDR3 reads CSAREGPGGELFF.

The chain couples TRBV7-2 to TRBJ2-1; TCRdb indicates TRBD1, and absent DNA this call remains unverified. The CDR3 consists of 12 residues. Germline CDR1 is SGHTA and CDR2 is FQGNSA. This CDR3 reads CASSSRGQPQFF.

This chain uses TRBV27 with TRBJ2-7; TCRdb's D call, TRBD1, is unchecked because there is no DNA. The CDR3 spans 13 residues. CDR1 MNHEY and CDR2 SMNVEV come from the germline V gene (reference sequence). The CDR3 sequence is CASSFTGGWEQYF.

The chain joins TRBV7-2 to TRBJ1-5; no DNA is available, so the TRBD1 call from TCRdb remains unchecked. The CDR3 totals 13 residues. Germline-derived CDR1 and CDR2 are SGHTA and FQGNSA. The chain's CDR3 is CASSSDLGQPQHF. The variable domain in full, completed from reference TRBV7-2 and TRBJ1-5, reads GAGVSQSPSNKVTEKGKDVELRCDPISGHTALYWYRQSLGQGLEFLIYFQGNSAPDKSGLPSDRFSAERTGGSVSTLTIQRTQQEDSAVYLCASSSDLGQPQHFGDGTRLSIL.

The rearrangement links TRBV28 to TRBJ2-3. The germline V gene has CDR1 MDHEN and CDR2 SYDVKM. The CDR3 sequence is 13 residues long. The CDR3 here is CASSLFGADTQYF. The full variable domain, in which reference TRBV28 and TRBJ2-3 provide the parts outside the CDR3, is DVKVTQSSRYLVKRTGEKVFLECVQDMDHENMFWYRQDPGLGLRLIYFSYDVKMKEKGDIPEGYSVSREKKERFSLILESASTNQTSMYLCASSLFGADTQYFGPGTRLTVL.

This chain links TRBV20-1 with TRBJ2-7; the D gene TCRdb calls, TRBD1, cannot be checked with no DNA. The CDR3 spans 12 residues. CDR1 and CDR2 (germline): DFQATT, SNEGSKA (reference sequence). CDR3 region: CSAIDRAHEQYF.

This rearrangement joins TRBV20-1 to TRBJ1-5; TCRdb's D call of TRBD1 is untestable without DNA. There are 15 residues in the CDR3. CDR1 and CDR2 from the germline V gene are DFQATT and SNEGSKA (reference sequence). The CDR3 protein is CSARSGGGGNQPQHF.

The chain employs TRBV6-5 and TRBJ2-3; with no DNA, the TCRdb D assignment of TRBD1 cannot be verified. The CDR3 covers 17 residues. Germline CDR1 and CDR2: MNHEY and SVGAGI. CDR3 residues: CASSYSEMVQGLGTQYF.

The chain employs TRBV20-1 and TRBJ2-3; TCRdb designates TRBD1, a call that cannot be tested without DNA. Per the germline V gene, CDR1 is DFQATT and CDR2 is SNEGSKA (reference sequence). CDR3 length: 15 residues. CDR3 loop: CSPKMGGVSTDTQYF.

The chain uses TRBV5-6 and TRBJ1-1. Germline CDR1 and CDR2: SGHDT and YYEEEE. There are 17 residues in the CDR3. The CDR3 protein is CASSRGGRATLSTEAFF.

The chain couples TRBV12-3 or TRBV12-4 to TRBJ1-2; TCRdb names TRBD1, which stays unverified in the absence of DNA. The CDR3 has 11 residues. The CDR3: CASSSGRGYTF.

J is TRBJ2-1 and V is TRBV4-3; checking the TCRdb D call of TRBD2 is not possible without DNA. Germline-derived CDR1 and CDR2 are LGHNA and YSLEER. This CDR3 has 14 residues. CDR3 protein: CASSQESSGGFQFF.